Listed below are T cell receptor beta chains from one sample, sequenced in a study of T cell responses to AZD1222 COVID-19 vaccine. TCRdb's copy holds only in-frame clones and misses some; the assay was immunoSEQ multiplex PCR. The sample records over 100,000 clones, roughly 86% being singletons. The sample here was peripheral blood, taken on day 0 of MenACWY control vaccination. The receptor set was obtained from an adult in good health. The CDR3 runs from the conserved cysteine through the conserved F or W. The D gene is left open where the match is weak. Clone size is stated in some rows and not others, as once, few, many or a class when expanded.

v_call	clone_size	d_call	j_call	cdr3_aa	cdr3_nt
TRBV7-2	.	.	TRBJ2-7	CASKTGSSSYEQYF	TGTGCCAGCAAAACAGGGAGCAGCTCCTACGAGCAGTACTTC
TRBV9	.	TRBD2	TRBJ2-1	CASSVSSGSLNEQFF	TGTGCCAGCAGCGTATCTAGCGGGAGTCTGAATGAGCAGTTCTTC
TRBV27	.	.	TRBJ1-2	CASSLTPFRDHTF	TGTGCCAGCAGTCTCACCCCGTTTAGGGACCACACCTTC
TRBV28	.	.	TRBJ1-4	CASSLVGGSNEKLFF	TGTGCCAGCAGTTTAGTTGGGGGGTCGAATGAAAAACTGTTTTTT
TRBV11-3	few	.	TRBJ2-1	CASSTAGLIHEQFF	TGTGCCAGCAGCACCGCCGGATTGATCCATGAGCAGTTCTTC
TRBV7-2	.	.	TRBJ1-6	CASSPGLINSPLHF	TGTGCCAGCAGCCCAGGACTTATTAATTCACCCCTCCACTTT
TRBV5-6	.	.	TRBJ2-7	CASSLETGRHEQYF	TGTGCCAGCAGCTTGGAGACAGGGAGGCACGAGCAGTACTTC
TRBV7-2	.	.	TRBJ1-4	CASSLVINEKLFF	TGTGCCAGCAGCTTGGTCATAAATGAAAAACTGTTTTTT
TRBV28	.	TRBD1	TRBJ2-7	CASNSGTATYEQYF	TGTGCCAGCAACTCCGGGACAGCGACCTACGAGCAGTACTTC
TRBV29-1	.	.	TRBJ1-5	CSVGDGNQPQHF	TGCAGCGTTGGGGACGGCAATCAGCCCCAGCATTTT
TRBV2	.	.	TRBJ1-1	CASSMDSEGFF	TGTGCCAGCAGTATGGACAGCGAGGGTTTCTTT
TRBV11-3	.	.	TRBJ2-5	CASSPGGPRSETQYF	TGTGCCAGCAGCCCCGGGGGGCCCCGTTCCGAGACCCAGTACTTC
TRBV27	.	.	TRBJ2-1	CASSKQPGVGEQFF	TGTGCCAGCAGTAAACAACCAGGGGTTGGTGAGCAGTTCTTC
TRBV6-4	.	.	TRBJ2-1	CASSDMGGNEQFF	TGTGCCAGCAGTGACATGGGGGGCAATGAGCAGTTCTTC
TRBV20-1	.	.	TRBJ2-7	CSASSISYEQYF	TGCAGTGCTAGTTCTATCTCCTACGAGCAGTACTTC
TRBV9	.	.	TRBJ2-7	CASSRYSSSYEQYF	TGTGCCAGCAGCAGATATAGCAGCTCCTACGAGCAGTACTTC
TRBV5-4	once	.	TRBJ2-2	CASSLSRTGELFF	TGTGCCAGCAGCCTCAGTAGGACCGGGGAGCTGTTTTTT
TRBV4-1	.	TRBD2	TRBJ2-3	CASSPSGIRADTQYF	TGCGCCAGCAGCCCCAGCGGGATTCGTGCAGATACGCAGTATTTT
TRBV11-3	once	.	TRBJ2-1	CASSLPEAYNEQFF	TGTGCCAGCAGCTTACCGGAGGCCTACAATGAGCAGTTCTTC
TRBV28	.	TRBD2	TRBJ2-2	CASSLLPGLAGGRENTGELFF	TGTGCCAGCAGTTTACTTCCGGGACTAGCGGGAGGGCGAGAGAACACCGGGGAGCTGTTTTTT
TRBV5-6	.	.	TRBJ2-2	CASSLEAVTRGELFF	TGTGCCAGCAGCTTGGAGGCTGTAACGAGGGGGGAGCTGTTTTTT
TRBV5-1	.	.	TRBJ1-1	CASSLRGVTEAFF	TGCGCCAGCAGCTTGCGGGGCGTCACTGAAGCTTTCTTT
TRBV28	.	.	TRBJ1-2	CASSRARGAAGYGYTF	TGTGCCAGCAGTAGAGCCCGTGGAGCCGCGGGCTATGGCTACACCTTC
TRBV6-5	.	.	TRBJ1-2	CASRLPTVELAGYTF	TGTGCCAGCAGGCTACCGACAGTTGAGCTTGCTGGCTACACCTTC
TRBV24-1	.	TRBD1	TRBJ2-2	CATSDPGTATGELFF	TGTGCCACCAGTGATCCAGGGACAGCCACCGGGGAGCTGTTTTTT
TRBV7-2	.	.	TRBJ2-3	CASSPRPAPQYF	TGTGCCAGCAGCCCAAGACCAGCCCCGCAGTATTTT
TRBV6-2/TRBV6-3	few	.	TRBJ1-5	CASSKGVGNRGQPQHF	TGTGCCAGCAGTAAGGGGGTTGGTAATCGGGGTCAGCCCCAGCATTTT
TRBV19	.	.	TRBJ1-3	CASSIGQFGGTIYF	TGTGCCAGTAGTATCGGGCAGTTCGGGGGCACCATATATTTT
TRBV19	.	.	TRBJ2-7	CASSMSGRAYEQYF	TGTGCCAGTAGTATGTCCGGGCGCGCCTACGAGCAGTACTTC
TRBV3-1/TRBV3-2	.	.	TRBJ1-1	CASAPGHTLGFWGTEAFF	TGTGCCAGCGCCCCGGGCCACACCCTCGGGTTCTGGGGCACTGAAGCTTTCTTT
TRBV20-1	.	.	TRBJ1-1	CSASTHEGIAEAFF	TGCAGTGCTAGTACCCACGAAGGAATCGCTGAAGCTTTCTTT
TRBV29-1	.	.	TRBJ1-1	CSVRGDYTEAFF	TGCAGCGTGAGGGGGGATTACACTGAAGCTTTCTTT
TRBV4-3	few	.	TRBJ1-6	CASSQWGNSPLHF	TGCGCCAGCAGCCAATGGGGAAATTCACCCCTCCACTTT
TRBV4-3	.	.	TRBJ2-7	CASSQDLSANGEQYF	TGCGCCAGCAGCCAAGATCTCTCGGCAAACGGGGAGCAGTACTTC
TRBV7-9	.	TRBD1	TRBJ2-7	CASIPLQQGGYEQYF	TGTGCCAGCATCCCCCTCCAACAGGGGGGCTACGAGCAGTACTTC
TRBV6-5	.	TRBD1	TRBJ1-2	CASSTLDRAYGYTF	TGTGCCAGCAGTACCCTTGACAGGGCCTATGGCTACACCTTC
TRBV29-1	.	TRBD1	TRBJ1-5	CSVGQGVNQPQHF	TGCAGCGTGGGACAGGGGGTCAATCAGCCCCAGCATTTT
TRBV3-1/TRBV3-2	.	.	TRBJ2-7	CASSQAGQGGTYEQYF	TGTGCCAGCAGCCAGGCGGGCCAGGGGGGCACCTACGAGCAGTACTTC
TRBV4-1	.	TRBD2	TRBJ2-5	CASRTGWRASGLQETQYF	TGCGCCAGCAGGACCGGGTGGAGAGCTAGCGGCCTCCAAGAGACCCAGTACTTC
TRBV19	.	TRBD1	TRBJ2-7	CASSSTSTGDPEQYF	TGTGCCAGTAGTAGCACTTCGACAGGGGATCCCGAGCAGTACTTC
TRBV5-5	once	.	TRBJ2-5	CASSLERVQYF	TGTGCCAGCAGCTTGGAGCGGGTCCAGTACTTC
TRBV24-1	.	.	TRBJ2-1	CATSDLRISYNEQFF	TGTGCCACCAGTGATTTGCGGATATCCTACAATGAGCAGTTCTTC
TRBV5-5	.	.	TRBJ1-5	CASSLGGSALGNQPQHF	TGTGCCAGCAGCTTAGGCGGTTCGGCTTTAGGCAATCAGCCCCAGCATTTT
TRBV12-3/TRBV12-4	.	.	TRBJ2-1	CASSRNNDEQFF	TGTGCCAGCAGTCGTAATAACGATGAGCAGTTCTTC
TRBV6-4	.	.	TRBJ2-2	CASSDSLDTGELFF	TGTGCCAGCAGTGACTCACTAGACACCGGGGAGCTGTTTTTT
TRBV12-3/TRBV12-4	.	.	TRBJ1-5	CASSFDQPQHF	TGTGCCAGCAGTTTTGATCAGCCCCAGCATTTT
TRBV27	few	.	TRBJ2-7	CASSPSERGEQYF	TGTGCCAGCAGCCCAAGCGAAAGGGGCGAGCAGTACTTC
TRBV18	.	TRBD1	TRBJ1-1	CASSPWTGSNTEAFF	TGTGCCAGCTCCCCTTGGACAGGTTCGAACACTGAAGCTTTCTTT
TRBV9	.	.	TRBJ1-5	CASTSDAGRGNQPQHF	TGTGCCAGCACTTCGGACGCAGGGCGGGGGAATCAGCCCCAGCATTTT
TRBV30	.	.	TRBJ2-1	CAWRPGRRQFF	TGTGCCTGGAGACCCGGGCGCCGGCAGTTCTTC
TRBV5-1	.	.	TRBJ1-5	CASSPGGWAVNQPQHF	TGCGCCAGCAGCCCAGGAGGGTGGGCTGTTAATCAGCCCCAGCATTTT
TRBV25-1	.	TRBD1	TRBJ1-1	CASSPGTGGGETEAFF	TGTGCCAGCAGTCCCGGGACAGGGGGTGGAGAAACTGAAGCTTTCTTT